This record looks at one T cell receptor (beta chain) sequence and its context. The antigen is not known. The data were obtained in a study of response to subunit inactivated influenza vaccine. TCRdb reanalysed the RT-PCR reads using MiXCR and keeps one entry per CDR3 protein. Of some 480,000 distinct CDR3 sequences in the sample, approximately 11% were seen once. Study-level findings and limits: There was a suggestion from the authors that each seasonal influenza vaccination recruits few new T cells.

This specimen consisted of PBMCs from blood, obtained roughly 46 days after vaccination. This receptor was identified in a man between 45 and 60 years old who received an inactivated influenza vaccine.

CDR3 in DNA: TGTGCCAGCAGTTACTCGATATTGGGGGAAGAGACCCAGTACTTC. It is translated as CASSYSILGEETQYF. The chain links TRBV6-2 or TRBV6-3 to TRBJ2-5, with D perhaps assigned TRBD1 or TRBD2 (5 bases each). Germline assignment: CDR1 MNHEY and CDR2 SVGEGT. V lost 0 bases to trimming and J lost 3 bases, with 11 bases between them. CDR3 length: 15 residues.